This entry concerns a single T cell receptor beta chain. Its antigen is not yet known. No much larger clone exists at a distance of one base, and base qualities are not known. The source of the sample is a study of T-cell reconstitution after alpha-beta-depleted transplantation in children (dated by TCRdb to 2015 to 2016). Background for the entire study: Using TCR repertoire profiling, the study quantitatively followed how T-cell immune reconstitution unfolded in children after TCRalphabeta/CD19-depleted allogeneic hematopoietic cell transplantation.

The treatment or condition label, as the study defines it: allogeneic hematopoietic cell transplantation with graft depleted of TCRalphabeta T cells and CD19 B cells. TCRalphabeta/CD19-depleted allogeneic hematopoietic cell grafts were given to the transplant recipients, all of whom were children. Beyond this particular receptor, the publication reports: Over the following months the frequencies of hyperexpanded clones went down, and after one year T-cell counts and TCRbeta diversity were mostly credited to newly produced T cells. The apparently early alphabetaT-cell count recovery about two months after transplant was reportedly dependent on only several hundred rapidly expanded clones derived from non-depleted graft cells. The high TCRbeta diversity at day 60 in some patients was ascribed to recipient T cells and intrathymic progenitors that had survived conditioning.

The CDR3 spans 14 residues, from the cysteine through the phenylalanine. Just CDR3 DNA is preserved here, 42 bases in frame from base 1. Reading the germline V gene (reference sequence) gives CDR1 DFQATT and CDR2 SNEGSKA. Trimming costs V 6 bases and J 1 base, and their ends lie 13 bases apart. The method behind the library was PCR. The listed sequencing device is Illumina HiSeq 2500. TCR libraries were prepared with molecular barcoding, using unique molecular identifiers to normalize TCRbeta repertoire quantification. TCRdb reprocessing: public reads trimmed at Q25 with fastp, clones called with MiXCR, in-frame beta chains kept. Each CDR3 protein gets just one entry, which takes the most common genes and DNA from the rows behind it. This sample is represented by more than 400,000 distinct CDR3 sequences; approximately 41% of them were singletons. The ten biggest clones cover 25% to 30% of the sample.

This receptor was taken from a girl aged 2 to 10 with aplastic anemia, due to receive a stem cell transplant. The specimen comprised PBMCs, sampled before TCRalphabeta/CD19-depleted stem cell transplant. The receptor chain draws on TRBV20-1 and TRBJ1-3; the D gene is perhaps TRBD1, from 5 matching bases. Here is the DNA: TGCAGTGCACCCAACCAGGGTTCTGGAAACACCATATATTTT. Its amino acids are CSAPNQGSGNTIYF.